This T cell receptor beta chain was captured by sequencing in a study of OX40 agonist ivuxolimab in advanced cancers. Broadly, across the study: Ivuxolimab was a fully human IgG2 agonistic monoclonal antibody targeting the costimulatory receptor OX40 (CD134). The point of sequencing TCRbeta in the periphery was to test whether ivuxolimab changed TCR sequence diversity and drove clonal T-cell expansion. Prior anti-PD-1, anti-PD-L1 or anti-CTLA-4 therapy was permitted, and 40% of dose-escalation patients had received checkpoint inhibitors. The dose-escalation cohort was around 84% male with a mean age of about 65 years, ranging from roughly 20 to 85. Partial responses occurred in three dose-escalation patients, of whom one had hepatocellular carcinoma and two had cutaneous melanoma. Intravenous ivuxolimab was administered to patients every 2 weeks at six dose levels: 0.01, 0.1, 0.3, 1.5, 3 and 10 mg/kg. The monotherapy dose-escalation portion (N = 52 patients) of the phase I ivuxolimab trial is reported in the paper. Of the roughly 51 patients in dose escalation, some 19 had hepatocellular carcinoma, about 15 had melanoma, 9 had renal cell carcinoma and 9 had head and neck cancer.

The junction shows trimming of 11 bases on V and 7 bases on J, and the gene matches do not reach 11 bases of it. The CDR3, cysteine through phenylalanine, is 13 amino acids long. Only the CDR3 DNA stays, 39 bases, in frame from base 1. CDR1 and CDR2, per the germline V gene, are MDHEN and SYDVKM. Genomic DNA was extracted from sorted cells for sequencing of the TCRbeta CDR3 region. The immunoSEQ Assay was used to sequence the TCRbeta CDR3 regions. TCRdb mirrors the immuneACCESS table, restricted to in-frame sequences. Some clones are absent from its copies; in checked studies, under half trace to an unresolved V gene, and the reason for the others is unknown. This sample is represented by tens of thousands of clones; around nine tenths of them were singletons. The biggest ten clones account for about 54% of the sample. The trial excluded patients who had a history of autoimmune disease or who were on systemic immunosuppression. Peripheral blood for TCR sequencing was collected from all dose cohorts at baseline, on cycle 4 day 1, and on cycle 7 day 1. The samples were taken from a phase I, first-in-human, multicenter, open-label dose-escalation trial of ivuxolimab. Adults with locally advanced or metastatic head and neck squamous cell, hepatocellular, melanoma or renal cell carcinoma were enrolled in the trial. Before TCR sequencing, CD4+ and CD8+ T cells were separately sorted from peripheral blood.

Study-level results and caveats: In the 0.1-3.0 mg/kg groups, partial responders were among the patients with the lowest normalized peripheral clonal expansion, particularly in CD8+ T cells. Low levels of normalized T-cell clonal expansion were also seen in some patients who did not respond. Which antigens the clonally expanded peripheral T cells were specific for was not determined. After ivuxolimab, CD8+ T cells had more expanded clones than CD4+ T cells on average. Clonal expansion of both CD4+ and CD8+ blood T cells was observed from baseline to week 6 at doses 0.1 to 3.0 mg/kg.

A word on this clone: No antigen is known for it. No much larger clone exists at a distance of one base, and base qualities are not known.

The V and J genes are TRBV28 and TRBJ1-5; TRBD1 fits 7 bases in the junction. The source material was CD4+ or CD8+ T cells sorted from blood, sampled in a trial of the OX40 agonist ivuxolimab. The sequence derives from an adult with an advanced solid tumor such as melanoma, head and neck, liver or kidney cancer. The CDR3 amino acid sequence is: CAGGGSNRQPQHF. The base sequence is TGTGCCGGAGGGGGCTCTAATCGGCAGCCCCAGCATTTT.